One and the same sample provided the 20 T cell receptor beta chains below, sequenced in a study of Ad26.COV2.S vaccination and SARS-CoV-2 variants. Treatment in this sample: about 20 received Ad26.COV2.S at low or high dose, single or two shots; about 5 received placebo; per-sample allocation not given. The samples date from day 63 after the first vaccine or placebo injection. Repertoires were generated with immunoSEQ multiplex PCR, while TCRdb's copy carries only in-frame clones and drops some. In the table there are about 350,000 clones, around 90% of which are singletons. The sample consisted of peripheral blood, taken in a trial of Ad26.COV2.S vaccine versus placebo. Receptors originate from a person aged 18-65 years who received the Ad26.COV2.S COVID-19 vaccine or a placebo.

This chain joins TRBV4-1 and TRBJ2-4; D gene uncertain. V dropped 5 bases and J dropped 0 bases, with 11 bases sitting between them. The CDR3 totals 15 residues. CDR1 is MGHRA and CDR2 is YSYEKL in the germline V gene. The CDR3 loop is CASSSYVLAKNIQYF. The CDR3 DNA reads TGCGCCAGCAGCTCATACGTACTAGCCAAAAACATTCAGTACTTC.

The chain joins TRBV7-3 to TRBJ2-2, with D unclear. The V end was cut by 3 bases, the J end by 6 bases, with 8 bases between. Germline V lookup: CDR1 SGHTA, CDR2 FQGTGA. The CDR3 runs 13 residues. The CDR3 DNA is TGTGCCAGCAGCTTGGGCTCCGCCGGGGAGCTGTTTTTT. Protein: CASSLGSAGELFF.

The chain's CDR3 is CASRTREGNGELFF. CDR3 DNA sequence: TGTGCCAGCAGAACTCGAGAGGGTAACGGGGAGCTGTTTTTT. This chain joins TRBV28 and TRBJ2-2; TRBD2 is a possible D gene (5 bases). The CDR3 contains 14 residues. Germline CDR1 is MDHEN and CDR2 is SYDVKM. V lost 6 bases to trimming and J lost 7 bases, with 15 bases between them.

This rearrangement joins TRBV2 to TRBJ2-7; D possibly corresponds to TRBD1 (5 bases). Trimming took off 3 bases at V and 1 base at J, with 7 bases between the two ends. The CDR3 runs to 13 residues. Germline CDR1 reads SNHLY; CDR2 reads FYNNEI. CDR3 in amino acids: CASSDAGSYEQYF. CDR3 DNA sequence: TGTGCCAGCAGTGATGCAGGGTCCTACGAGCAGTACTTC.

The rearrangement links TRBV2 to TRBJ1-5, with 8 bases identical to TRBD1. The V segment lost 7 bases and the J segment 7 bases; nucleotides outside the gene matches: 15. CDR1 is SNHLY and CDR2 is FYNNEI in the germline V gene. This CDR3 contains 16 residues. The CDR3 region has the DNA TGTGCCAGCAATACCCGCCAGGGGGCCCTCTGGCAGCCCCAGCATTTT. Its protein product is CASNTRQGALWQPQHF. The whole variable domain, remainder taken from reference TRBV2 and TRBJ1-5, is EPEVTQTPSHQVTQMGQEVILRCVPISNHLYFYWYRQILGQKVEFLVSFYNNEISEKSEIFDDQFSVERPDGSNFTLKIRSTKLEDSAMYFCASNTRQGALWQPQHFGDGTRLSIL.

This clone was seen once. V usage is TRBV6-4 and J usage is TRBJ1-1; 9 nucleotides match TRBD1. Germline V lookup: CDR1 MRHNA, CDR2 SNTAGT. With 6 bases clipped from V and 5 bases from J, the junction kept 10 bases outside the gene matches. The length of the CDR3 is 15 residues. In DNA, the CDR3 is TGTGCCAGCAGCCCACAAGGACAGGGGCGAACTGAAGCTTTCTTT. Translation: CASSPQGQGRTEAFF.

V gene TRBV5-1 combines with J gene TRBJ2-4; TRBD2 matches 11 bases. The ends lost 4 bases at V and 0 bases at J; junction bases unmatched: 15. Germline V lookup: CDR1 SGHRS, CDR2 YFSETQ. CDR3 length: 20 residues. CDR3 bases: TGCGCCAGCAGCCAGGGCCCTCTACCCACTAGCGGGGGAGCCAAAAACATTCAGTACTTC. Residues: CASSQGPLPTSGGAKNIQYF. Together with reference TRBV5-1 and TRBJ2-4, the CDR3 gives the full variable domain: KAGVTQTPRYLIKTRGQQVTLSCSPISGHRSVSWYQQTPGQGLQFLFEYFSETQRNKGNFPGRFSGRQFSNSRSEMNVSTLELGDSALYLCASSQGPLPTSGGAKNIQYFGAGTRLSVL.

The rearrangement links TRBV6-1 to TRBJ2-7; 8 nucleotides agree with TRBD1. After removal of 3 bases from V and 4 bases from J, the junction contained 5 bases not matched to a gene. Germline assignment: CDR1 MNHNS and CDR2 SASEGT. The CDR3 loop spans 14 amino acids. CDR3 DNA sequence: TGTGCCAGCAGTGAGGACAGGGCCCGGTACGAGCAGTACTTC. Its protein product is CASSEDRARYEQYF.

The chain uses TRBV18 and TRBJ2-2; D gene unclear. Germline values: CDR1 KGHSH, CDR2 LQKENI. This CDR3 spans 13 amino acids. Between the trimmed V and J ends, which lost 4 bases and 5 bases, there was a span of 8 bases. CDR3: CASSLGLTGELFF. CDR3 nucleotides: TGTGCCAGCTCACTAGGGCTAACCGGGGAGCTGTTTTTT.

This chain joins TRBV5-8 and TRBJ2-5, with D perhaps matching TRBD1 (5 bases). CDR1 and CDR2 from the germline V gene are SGHTS and YDEGEE. The CDR3 is 12 residues long. V lost 4 bases and J lost 2, with 6 bases in between. CDR3 sequence (DNA): TGTGCCAGCAGCCGACAGCAAGAGACCCAGTACTTC. Translation gives CASSRQQETQYF.

The CDR3: CASSKTTGPSDNEQFF. The DNA for the CDR3 is TGCGCCAGCAGCAAAACGACTGGCCCGTCAGACAATGAGCAGTTCTTC. The V gene is TRBV5-1, the J gene TRBJ2-1; D not resolved. This CDR3 contains 16 residues. CDR1 is SGHRS and CDR2 is YFSETQ in the germline V gene. The germline V and J ends were trimmed by 4 bases and 5 bases, with 19 bases remaining between them.

This chain joins TRBV28 and TRBJ1-2, with no clear D. Germline loops: CDR1 MDHEN, CDR2 SYDVKM. This CDR3 contains 11 residues. The germline V and J ends were trimmed by 3 bases and 14 bases, with 13 bases remaining between them. CDR3 DNA sequence: TGTGCCAGCAGTTTCGGTCAAACGGAGACCTTC. It encodes CASSFGQTETF.

The chain joins TRBV11-2 to TRBJ2-1, with 7 bases that match TRBD1. Germline V gene data show CDR1 as SGHAT and CDR2 as FQNNGV. This CDR3 has 14 residues. The junction had 4 bases not matched to a gene; V was cut back by 4 bases and J by 4 bases. The CDR3 here is CASSSLTGYNEQFF. The CDR3 bases are TGTGCCAGCAGCTCCTTGACAGGGTACAATGAGCAGTTCTTC. The full variable domain, in which reference TRBV11-2 and TRBJ2-1 provide the parts outside the CDR3, is EAGVAQSPRYKIIEKRQSVAFWCNPISGHATLYWYQQILGQGPKLLIQFQNNGVVDDSQLPKDRFSAERLKGVDSTLKIQPAKLEDSAVYLCASSSLTGYNEQFFGPGTRLTVL.

This chain connects TRBV5-1 to TRBJ2-7, with a tentative D call TRBD1 (5 bases). Trimming removed 4 bases from V and 0 bases from J, with 11 bases in between. This CDR3 contains 14 residues. CDR1 is SGHRS, CDR2 YFSETQ, per germline. The CDR3 here is CASSDSSSSYEQYF. The CDR3 DNA reads as TGCGCCAGCAGCGACAGCTCAAGCTCCTACGAGCAGTACTTC. Full variable domain (remainder filled in from reference TRBV5-1 and TRBJ2-7): KAGVTQTPRYLIKTRGQQVTLSCSPISGHRSVSWYQQTPGQGLQFLFEYFSETQRNKGNFPGRFSGRQFSNSRSEMNVSTLELGDSALYLCASSDSSSSYEQYFGPGTRLTVT.

The chain carries TRBV9 and TRBJ1-1; 10 bases fit TRBD1. V was clipped by 7 bases and J by 5 bases; unmatched bases: 8. Germline V gives CDR1 SGDLS, CDR2 YYNGEE. The CDR3 length is 14 residues. CDR3 DNA: TGTGCCAGCGCCACCCGACAGGGGGCAACTGAAGCTTTCTTT. This encodes CASATRQGATEAFF.

As for this clone: The same CDR3 is also encoded by other DNA sequences in this sample. The CDR3 is CASSLDRNNEQFF. The CDR3 DNA sequence: TGTGCCAGCAGCTTGGACCGTAACAATGAGCAGTTCTTC. V and J are TRBV11-2 and TRBJ2-1; D gene ambiguous. Germline V gives CDR1 SGHAT, CDR2 FQNNGV. The CDR3 is 13 amino acids. V lost 3 bases, J lost 5 bases, and 8 bases lay in between.

J is TRBJ1-4 and V is TRBV18; D unresolved. Per the germline V gene, CDR1 is KGHSH and CDR2 is LQKENI. There are 14 residues in the CDR3. V was shortened by 5 bases and J by 5 bases, with 12 bases between the two germline ends. CDR3 amino acids: CASSATTLNEKLFF. The DNA for the CDR3 is TGTGCCAGCTCAGCGACGACACTGAATGAAAAACTGTTTTTT. Based on the CDR3 plus reference TRBV18 and TRBJ1-4, the full variable domain is NAGVMQNPRHLVRRRGQEARLRCSPMKGHSHVYWYRQLPEEGLKFMVYLQKENIIDESGMPKERFSAEFPKEGPSILRIQQVVRGDSAAYFCASSATTLNEKLFFGSGTQLSVL.

To note about this clone: Likely a read error: the CDR3 ends without its conserved phenylalanine or tryptophan. This rearrangement joins TRBV28 to TRBJ1-1; no clear D gene. Trimming pared 5 bases from V and 1 base from J, leaving 5 bases between. Germline V gene lookup returns CDR1 MDHEN and CDR2 SYDVKM. The CDR3 extends over 12 amino acids. CDR3 residues: CASSLWNTEAFL. In DNA form, the CDR3 reads TGTGCCAGCAGTCTCTGGAACACTGAAGCTTTCCTT.

J is TRBJ1-3 and V is TRBV9; D might be TRBD1 (6 bases). Germline CDR1 and CDR2: SGDLS and YYNGEE. This CDR3 spans 14 amino acids. V shed 2 bases and J shed 3 bases, with 9 bases lying between them. CDR3 amino acids: CASSVEGVGNTIYF. The CDR3 DNA reads as TGTGCCAGCAGCGTTGAGGGGGTTGGAAACACCATATATTTT.

V and J are TRBV7-3 and TRBJ1-1; a possible D gene is TRBD1 (6 bases). Germline CDR1 is SGHTA and CDR2 is FQGTGA. There are 18 residues in the CDR3. V gave up 5 bases and J gave up 1 base, with 23 bases separating them. In DNA, the CDR3 is TGTGCCAGCAGCCGCCGGGCAGGGCCCGTACAGGGGAACACTGAAGCTTTCTTT. This translates into CASSRRAGPVQGNTEAFF. Looking up the rest from reference TRBV7-3 and TRBJ1-1 gives the full variable domain: GAGVSQTPSNKVTEKGKYVELRCDPISGHTALYWYRQSLGQGPEFLIYFQGTGAADDSGLPNDRFFAVRPEGSVSTLKIQRTERGDSAVYLCASSRRAGPVQGNTEAFFGQGTRLTVV.